This T cell receptor beta chain was captured in a study of identical twins. Study conclusions and caveats: The conclusions drew on cross-sectional statistical analysis instead of tracking the same donors.

With respect to this clonotype: Its antigen remains unidentified. Germline and junction disagree at one end, which may indicate a read error.

The CDR3 consists of 13 residues. Germline V gene sequence: CDR1 KGHDR, CDR2 SFDVKD. A universal primer site came from template switching; cDNA carried unique molecular identifiers. TCRdb independently ran MiXCR on the 5' RACE reads; one entry per CDR3 protein. The sample yields approximately 1.8 million distinct CDR3 sequences, more than 30% seen once. The origin of this receptor is a newborn girl in good health. The source material was cord blood. This chain links TRBV24-1 with TRBJ2-1; 7 bases align to TRBD1. The CDR3 protein is CATSVRQGSEQSF. Here the CDR3 DNA reads TGTGCCACCAGCGTAAGACAGGGAAGTGAGCAGTCCTTC.